These 9 T cell receptor beta chains originate from one sample sequenced in a study of T-cell reconstitution after alpha-beta-depleted transplantation in children. Molecular barcoding with unique molecular identifiers was used for the TCRbeta library. In TCRdb, the PCR reads were re-called with MiXCR into one record per CDR3 protein. The sample lists approximately 640,000 distinct CDR3 sequences, approximately 17% occurring once. The source material was PBMCs from the stem cell graft donor, sampled from the stem cell graft. The receptor source for this set is a human donor who donated a stem cell graft to a child with acute myeloid leukemia.

This clonotype was found a few times. This chain joins TRBV9 and TRBJ1-5, with D possibly TRBD1 on 6 matching bases. The CDR3 loop spans 15 amino acids. CDR1 SGDLS and CDR2 YYNGEE come from the germline V gene. V lost 1 base to trimming and J lost 3 bases, with 11 bases between them. The DNA of the CDR3 is TGTGCCAGCAGCGTAAGCGGGGGCTTCAATCAGCCCCAGCATTTT. Protein sequence: CASSVSGGFNQPQHF.

This clonotype was recorded many times. The genes are TRBV6-4 and TRBJ2-3; the D is unclear. The germline V gene encodes CDR1 MRHNA and CDR2 SNTAGT. Trimming pared 2 bases from V and 1 base from J, leaving 7 bases between. This CDR3 comprises 14 residues. The CDR3 sequence: CASSDRGGTDTQYF. CDR3 DNA: TGTGCCAGCAGTGACCGTGGAGGCACAGATACGCAGTATTTT.

This clonotype was counted only a few times. This chain connects TRBV7-2 to TRBJ2-5, with 14 bases aligning to TRBD2. The germline V gene has CDR1 SGHTA and CDR2 FQGNSA. J was trimmed by 9 bases and V by 5 bases; bases with no gene match: 11. The CDR3 is 16 residues long. The CDR3 nucleotides read TGTGCCAGCAGCCTAGGGGGACTAGCGGGGGCGAAGGCCCAGTACTTC. Its protein is CASSLGGLAGAKAQYF.

Ten or more counts support this clonotype. The chain is built from TRBV20-1 and TRBJ2-7; no clear D. V dropped 3 bases and J dropped 6 bases, with 15 bases sitting between them. Germline V gives CDR1 DFQATT, CDR2 SNEGSKA (reference sequence). This CDR3 is built from 13 residues. In DNA, the CDR3 is TGCAGTGCTAGTAGGAGCCTACCCGGCGAGCAGTACTTC. It yields the protein CSASRSLPGEQYF.

The chain links TRBV5-6 to TRBJ1-1; 8 nucleotides line up with TRBD1. CDR3 size: 14 residues. Unmatched junction bases numbered 6, after V lost 5 bases and J lost 3 bases. Germline values: CDR1 SGHDT, CDR2 YYEEEE. The CDR3 spells CASRAQGGYTEAFF. For the CDR3, the DNA is TGTGCCAGCAGGGCACAGGGGGGGTACACTGAAGCTTTCTTT.

This clonotype was detected a few times. The chain has TRBV20-1 and TRBJ2-3; the match to TRBD1 covers 8 bases. The CDR3 is made up of 14 amino acids. Germline V lookup: CDR1 DFQATT, CDR2 SNEGSKA (reference sequence). With V trimmed by 6 bases and J by 2 bases, 7 bases remained unmatched. The CDR3 DNA sequence: TGCAGTGCCATGGACAGGGTCTACACAGATACGCAGTATTTT. Its translation is CSAMDRVYTDTQYF.

In the case of this clonotype: This sequence may be a read error, since a much larger clone differs from it by one base. The rearrangement links TRBV10-1 to TRBJ2-3; TRBD1 aligns across 7 bases. This CDR3 has 13 residues. Germline CDR1 is WNHNN and CDR2 is SYGVQD (reference sequence). V lost 6 bases to trimming and J lost 7 bases; unmatched junction nucleotides: 7. The CDR3 sequence: CASSEGQPNTQYF. The CDR3 DNA reads as TGCGCCAGCAGCGAGGGACAGCCAAATACGCAGTATTTT.

Only a few counts were recorded for this clonotype. This chain connects TRBV7-2 to TRBJ1-5; the D gene is possibly TRBD1 (6 bases). CDR1 SGHTA and CDR2 FQGNSA come from the germline V gene. This CDR3 has 14 residues. The ends were cut back, 7 bases at V and 2 bases at J, with 12 bases in the middle. The CDR3 region has the DNA TGTGCCAGCACCCCCTCAGGGGGCAATCAGCCCCAGCATTTT. Protein: CASTPSGGNQPQHF.

This clonotype was counted only a few times. This CDR3 reads CASSHKRNQPQHF. Here the CDR3 DNA reads TGTGCCAGCAGCCACAAACGGAATCAGCCCCAGCATTTT. The chain employs TRBV13 and TRBJ1-5; D not resolved. The CDR3 loop spans 13 amino acids. The germline V gene has CDR1 PRHDT and CDR2 FYEKMQ (reference sequence). Trimming removed 5 bases at V and 4 bases at J, with 9 bases between. The full variable domain, with the rest looked up from reference TRBV13 and TRBJ1-5, is AAGVIQSPRHLIKEKRETATLKCYPIPRHDTVYWYQQGPGQDPQFLISFYEKMQSDKGSIPDRFSAQQFSDYHSELNMSSLELGDSALYFCASSHKRNQPQHFGDGTRLSIL.